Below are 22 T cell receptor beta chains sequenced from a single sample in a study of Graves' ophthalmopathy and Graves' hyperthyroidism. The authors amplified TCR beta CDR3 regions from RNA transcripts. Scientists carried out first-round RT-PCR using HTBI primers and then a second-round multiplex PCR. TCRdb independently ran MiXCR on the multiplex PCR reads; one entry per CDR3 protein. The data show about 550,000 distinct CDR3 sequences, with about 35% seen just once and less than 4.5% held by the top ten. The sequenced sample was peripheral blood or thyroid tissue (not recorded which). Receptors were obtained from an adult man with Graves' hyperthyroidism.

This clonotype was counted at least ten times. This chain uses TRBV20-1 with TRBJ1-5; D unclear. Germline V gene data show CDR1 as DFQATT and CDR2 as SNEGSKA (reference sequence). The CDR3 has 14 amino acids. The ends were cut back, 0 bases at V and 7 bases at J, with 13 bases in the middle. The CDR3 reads CSARDFGSFQPQHF. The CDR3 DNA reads TGCAGTGCTAGAGATTTTGGGAGTTTCCAGCCCCAGCATTTT.

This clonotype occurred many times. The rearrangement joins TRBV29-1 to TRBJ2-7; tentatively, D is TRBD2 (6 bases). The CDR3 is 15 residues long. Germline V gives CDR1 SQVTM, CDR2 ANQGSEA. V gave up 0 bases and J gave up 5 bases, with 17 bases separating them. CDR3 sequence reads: CSVEDRRAGLDEQYF. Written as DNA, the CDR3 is TGCAGCGTTGAAGATCGACGGGCGGGGCTCGACGAGCAGTACTTC.

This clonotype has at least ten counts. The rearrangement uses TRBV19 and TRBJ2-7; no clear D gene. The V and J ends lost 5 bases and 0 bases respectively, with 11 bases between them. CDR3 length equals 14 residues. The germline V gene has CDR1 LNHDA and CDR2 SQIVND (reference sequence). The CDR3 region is CASSRAGSSYEQYF. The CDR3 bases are TGTGCCAGTAGTCGGGCAGGAAGCTCCTACGAGCAGTACTTC.

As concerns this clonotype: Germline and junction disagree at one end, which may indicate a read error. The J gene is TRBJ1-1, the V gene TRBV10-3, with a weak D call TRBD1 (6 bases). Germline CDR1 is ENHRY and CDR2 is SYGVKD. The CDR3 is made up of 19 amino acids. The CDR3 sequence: CASSYSRGYRAQDPTEAFF. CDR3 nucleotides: TGTGCCAGCAGTTACTCGAGGGGATACAGGGCCCAGGATCCCACTGAAGCTTTCTTT.

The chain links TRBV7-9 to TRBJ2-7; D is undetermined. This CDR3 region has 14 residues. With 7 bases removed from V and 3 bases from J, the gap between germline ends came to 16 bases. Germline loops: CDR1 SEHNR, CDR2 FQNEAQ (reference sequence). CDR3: CASNKGGVFYEQYF. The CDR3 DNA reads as TGTGCCAGCAACAAGGGTGGGGTTTTCTACGAGCAGTACTTC. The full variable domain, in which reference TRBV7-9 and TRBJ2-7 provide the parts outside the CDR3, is DTGVSQNPRHKITKRGQNVTFRCDPISEHNRLYWYRQTLGQGPEFLTYFQNEAQLEKSRLLSDRFSAERPKGSFSTLEIQRTEQGDSAMYLCASNKGGVFYEQYFGPGTRLTVT.

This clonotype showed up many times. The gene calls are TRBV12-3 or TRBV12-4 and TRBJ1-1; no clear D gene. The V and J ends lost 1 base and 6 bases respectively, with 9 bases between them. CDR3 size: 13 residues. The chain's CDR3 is CASSLGGVAEAFF. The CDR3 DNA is TGTGCCAGCAGTTTAGGTGGGGTTGCTGAAGCTTTCTTT.

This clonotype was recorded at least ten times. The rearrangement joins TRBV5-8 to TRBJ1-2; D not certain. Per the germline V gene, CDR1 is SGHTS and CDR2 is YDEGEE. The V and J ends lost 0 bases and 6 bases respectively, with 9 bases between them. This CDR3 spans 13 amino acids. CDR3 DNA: TGTGCCAGCAGCTTGGTCCGAATAGATGGCTACACCTTC. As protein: CASSLVRIDGYTF.

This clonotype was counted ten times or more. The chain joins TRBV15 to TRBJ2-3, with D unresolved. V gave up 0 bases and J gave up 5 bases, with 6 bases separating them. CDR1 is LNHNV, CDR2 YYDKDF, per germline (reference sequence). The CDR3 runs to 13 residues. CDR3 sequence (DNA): TGTGCCACCAGCAGAGATCGGCGAGATACGCAGTATTTT. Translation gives CATSRDRRDTQYF.

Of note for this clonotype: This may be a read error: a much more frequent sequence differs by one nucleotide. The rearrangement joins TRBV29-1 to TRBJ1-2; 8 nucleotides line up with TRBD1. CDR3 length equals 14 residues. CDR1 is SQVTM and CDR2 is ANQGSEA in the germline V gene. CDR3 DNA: TGCGCCGGCAGCCACCCGGACAGGGAAAGGGGCTACACCTTC. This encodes CAGSHPDRERGYTF.

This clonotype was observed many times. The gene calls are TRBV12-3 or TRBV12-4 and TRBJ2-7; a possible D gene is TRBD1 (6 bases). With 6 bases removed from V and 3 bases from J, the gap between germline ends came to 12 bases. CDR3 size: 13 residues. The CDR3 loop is CASRPQQGYEQYF. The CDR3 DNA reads TGTGCCAGCAGGCCCCAACAGGGCTACGAGCAGTACTTC.

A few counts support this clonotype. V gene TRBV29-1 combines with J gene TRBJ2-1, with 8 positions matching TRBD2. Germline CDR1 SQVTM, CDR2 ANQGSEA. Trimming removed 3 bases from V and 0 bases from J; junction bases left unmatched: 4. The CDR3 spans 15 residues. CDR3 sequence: CSVEASGFSYNEQFF. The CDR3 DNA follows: TGCAGCGTTGAGGCTAGCGGGTTCTCCTACAATGAGCAGTTCTTC.

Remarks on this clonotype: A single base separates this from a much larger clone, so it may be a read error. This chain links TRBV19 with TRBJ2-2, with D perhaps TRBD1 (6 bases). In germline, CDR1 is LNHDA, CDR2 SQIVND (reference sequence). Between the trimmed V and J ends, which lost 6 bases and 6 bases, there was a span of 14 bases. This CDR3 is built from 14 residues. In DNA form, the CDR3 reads TGTGCCAGTAGCAGGGGAGTTGGTGCCGGGGAGCTGTTTTTT. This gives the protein CASSRGVGAGELFF.

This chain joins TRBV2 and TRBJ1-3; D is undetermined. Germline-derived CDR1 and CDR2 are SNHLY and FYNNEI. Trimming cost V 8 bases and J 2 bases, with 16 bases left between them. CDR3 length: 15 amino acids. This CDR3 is CASLTERTPGNTIYF. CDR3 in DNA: TGTGCCAGCCTGACGGAAAGAACCCCTGGAAACACCATATATTTT.

DNA for the CDR3: TGCAGCGTTGGAGGCAGGGCTGCTGGGGCCAACGTCCTGACTTTC. Translated: CSVGGRAAGANVLTF. V usage is TRBV29-1 and J usage is TRBJ2-6; D possibly corresponds to TRBD1 (5 bases). Germline CDR1 is SQVTM and CDR2 is ANQGSEA. V lost 4 bases and J 2 bases, leaving 12 bases between the germline ends. The CDR3 contains 15 residues.

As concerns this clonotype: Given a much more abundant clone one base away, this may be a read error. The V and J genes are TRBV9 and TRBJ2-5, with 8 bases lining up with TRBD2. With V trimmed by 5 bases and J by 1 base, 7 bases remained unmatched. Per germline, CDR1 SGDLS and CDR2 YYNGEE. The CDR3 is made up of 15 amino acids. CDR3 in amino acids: CASSISGKPQETQYF. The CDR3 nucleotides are TGTGCCAGCAGTATTAGCGGGAAACCCCAAGAGACCCAGTACTTC.

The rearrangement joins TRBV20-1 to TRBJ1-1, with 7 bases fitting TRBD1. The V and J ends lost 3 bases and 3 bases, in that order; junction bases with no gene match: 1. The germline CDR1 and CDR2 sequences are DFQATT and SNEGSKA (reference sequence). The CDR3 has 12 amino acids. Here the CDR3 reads CSASRGDTEAFF. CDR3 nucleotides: TGCAGTGCTAGCAGGGGGGACACTGAAGCTTTCTTT.

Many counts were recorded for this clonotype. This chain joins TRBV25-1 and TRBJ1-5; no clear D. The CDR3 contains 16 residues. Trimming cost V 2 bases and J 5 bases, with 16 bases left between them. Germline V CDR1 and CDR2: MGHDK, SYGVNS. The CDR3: CASSETGGRTDQPQHF. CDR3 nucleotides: TGTGCCAGCAGTGAAACCGGAGGGCGGACGGATCAGCCCCAGCATTTT.

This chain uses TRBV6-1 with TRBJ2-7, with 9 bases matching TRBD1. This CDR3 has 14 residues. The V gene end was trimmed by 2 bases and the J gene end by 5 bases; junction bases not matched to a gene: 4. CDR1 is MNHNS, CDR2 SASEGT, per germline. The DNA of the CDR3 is TGTGCCAGCAGTGAACCGGGACAGGGCGACGAGCAGTACTTC. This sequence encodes CASSEPGQGDEQYF.

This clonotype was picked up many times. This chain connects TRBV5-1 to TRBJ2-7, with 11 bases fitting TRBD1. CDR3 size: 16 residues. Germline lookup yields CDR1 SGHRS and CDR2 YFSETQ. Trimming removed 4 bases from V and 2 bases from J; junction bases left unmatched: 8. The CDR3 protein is CASSPTPGQGAYEQYF. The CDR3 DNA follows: TGCGCCAGCAGCCCCACCCCGGGACAGGGGGCCTACGAGCAGTACTTC.

The CDR3 nucleotides are TGTGCCAGCAGCAGGGGGACCGGCTTCGGAAAACTGTTTTTT. Protein sequence: CASSRGTGFGKLFF. This chain connects TRBV5-5 to TRBJ1-4; the D gene is possibly TRBD1 (6 bases). Germline CDR1 SGHKS, CDR2 YYEKEE (reference sequence). This CDR3 spans 14 amino acids. Trimming took 4 bases from V and 10 from J, leaving 17 bases between them.

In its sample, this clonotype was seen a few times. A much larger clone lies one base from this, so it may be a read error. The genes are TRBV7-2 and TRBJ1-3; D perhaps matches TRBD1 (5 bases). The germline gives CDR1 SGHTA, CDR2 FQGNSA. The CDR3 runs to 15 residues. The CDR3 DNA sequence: TGTGCCAGCAGCCCGGACCAGGGAACTGGAGACACCATATATTTT. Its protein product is CASSPDQGTGDTIYF.

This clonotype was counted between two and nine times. The CDR3 bases are TGTGCCAGCAGCCAAGCCCCTGGGACAGTGAACTATGGCTACACCTTC. It yields the protein CASSQAPGTVNYGYTF. The rearrangement joins TRBV3-1 to TRBJ1-2, with 7 bases fitting TRBD1. The CDR3 contains 16 residues. Germline lookup yields CDR1 LGHDT and CDR2 YNNKEL (reference sequence). The V gene end was trimmed by 1 base and the J gene end by 2 bases; junction bases not matched to a gene: 7.